This TCR beta chain was sequenced during a study of beta chain features in type 1 diabetes. The V and J ends lost 0 bases and 0 bases respectively, with 7 bases between them. Germline V CDR1 and CDR2: SGHRS, YFSETQ. The CDR3 covers 15 residues. It was via CD45RO/CCR7/CD25/CD127/CD95/CD27 that CD4+ naive, central memory, regulatory and stem cell-like memory cells were sorted. Populations isolated by sorting all had purity greater than 95%. Sequencing targeted expressed TCRB transcripts, as all isolated RNA had been reverse transcribed. Libraries were prepared by immunoSEQ multiplex PCR; TCRdb keeps only in-frame clonotypes and omits some of them. In the table there are roughly 150,000 clones, about 9% of which are singletons. General study findings and limits: cDNA sequencing could over-represent cells with high TCR expression. PCR might favor shorter templates, but any such skew would affect patients and controls equally. For Type 1 diabetes patients, all four CD4+ subsets carried TCRB CDR3s that were moderately but significantly shorter.

There are a few counts of this clone. Antigen specificity is unknown. Sequences were obtained from central memory CD4+ T cells from blood. J is TRBJ2-1 and V is TRBV5-1, with D tentatively TRBD2 (5 bases). The TCR originated in a woman aged 25 to 39 with type 1 diabetes. The CDR3 region has the DNA TGCGCCAGCAGCTTGGTGAGCGGCTCCTACAATGAGCAGTTCTTC. Protein product: CASSLVSGSYNEQFF.